These 20 T cell receptor beta chains originate from one sample sequenced in a study of T cell repertoires in cytomegalovirus infection. Each CDR3 protein is one row after TCRdb ran MiXCR on the reads. Among about 230,000 distinct CDR3 sequences, over 20% were seen once, and the ten largest hold roughly 20%. The specimen sequenced was CD8+ T cells from PBMCs. The receptors were gathered from a human donor in good health (CMV status not recorded). Some clones in this sample may be carry-over from other donors' samples.

This chain uses TRBV29-1 with TRBJ2-3; D ambiguous. Trimming left V 1 base short and J 1 base short, with 18 bases between. This CDR3 has 17 amino acids. Germline V lookup: CDR1 SQVTM, CDR2 ANQGSEA. The CDR3 DNA is TGCAGCGTTGAAGGTGTACTAAACCCGAAAGGCACAGATACGCAGTATTTT. The encoded protein is CSVEGVLNPKGTDTQYF.

The count of this clonotype is one. J is TRBJ2-5 and V is TRBV12-3 or TRBV12-4; D gene uncertain. The CDR3 runs 15 residues. V was clipped by 7 bases and J by 1 base, with 16 bases between them. The CDR3 reads CASTVSKWAQETQYF. The CDR3 nucleotides read TGTGCCAGCACAGTCTCGAAATGGGCCCAAGAGACCCAGTACTTC.

This clonotype was seen repeatedly, ten times or more. The rearrangement links TRBV5-6 to TRBJ2-7; D is possibly TRBD1 (6 bases). The CDR3 is made up of 14 amino acids. CDR1 and CDR2 (germline): SGHDT, YYEEEE. The V end lost 2 bases, the J end lost 6 bases, and 15 bases lay between the germline ends. The CDR3 here is CASSFRDNAVEQYF. The CDR3, as DNA: TGTGCCAGCAGCTTCCGGGACAACGCCGTCGAGCAGTACTTC.

This clonotype was counted at least ten times. The V call is TRBV20-1, the J call TRBJ2-3; the match to TRBD2 covers 9 bases. The germline V gene has CDR1 DFQATT and CDR2 SNEGSKA (reference sequence). The CDR3 has 15 residues. Trimming took 3 bases from V and 0 from J; bases not matched to a gene: 4. Here the CDR3 reads CSASGAGGSTDTQYF. CDR3 bases: TGCAGTGCTAGCGGAGCGGGGGGTAGCACAGATACGCAGTATTTT.

The chain uses TRBV5-5 and TRBJ2-7, with 13 bases matching TRBD2. CDR3 length equals 16 residues. Germline V gene data show CDR1 as SGHKS and CDR2 as YYEKEE (reference sequence). J gave up 3 bases and V 2 bases, and 5 bases lay outside the gene matches. The CDR3 protein is CASSFLRLAGGYEQYF. Written as DNA, the CDR3 is TGTGCCAGCAGCTTCTTAAGACTAGCGGGGGGCTACGAGCAGTACTTC.

V and J are TRBV19 and TRBJ2-7; 7 bases map to TRBD1. From germline, CDR1 is LNHDA and CDR2 SQIVND (reference sequence). Losses at the gene ends were 3 bases for V and 6 bases for J; bases not matched to a gene: 8. The CDR3 is 14 amino acids. The CDR3 coding sequence is TGTGCCAGTAGTATTACGTCAGGGGGACGCGAGCAGTACTTC. It codes for CASSITSGGREQYF.

The chain joins TRBV6-1 to TRBJ2-2; 7 bases line up with TRBD1. This CDR3 region has 13 residues. Germline assignment: CDR1 MNHNS and CDR2 SASEGT. V lost 6 bases to trimming and J lost 5 bases; unmatched junction nucleotides: 3. Here the CDR3 reads CASSGTDTGELFF. CDR3 in DNA: TGTGCCAGCAGCGGGACAGATACCGGGGAGCTGTTTTTT.

The chain uses TRBV2 and TRBJ1-3, with no clear D. V was shortened by 6 bases and J by 3 bases, with 12 bases between the two germline ends. The CDR3 extends over 14 amino acids. Germline V gene sequence: CDR1 SNHLY, CDR2 FYNNEI. The CDR3 loop reads CASRTPGYGNTIYF. The CDR3 region has the DNA TGTGCCAGCAGGACCCCGGGCTATGGAAACACCATATATTTT.

This clonotype was counted at least ten times. V gene TRBV7-6 combines with J gene TRBJ2-7; D may be TRBD2 (6 bases). V dropped 4 bases and J dropped 3 bases, with 13 bases sitting between them. Germline CDR1 and CDR2: SGHVS and FNYEAQ. CDR3 size: 14 residues. In DNA form, the CDR3 reads TGTGCCAGCAGCTCCCTTGACGGGGGCTACGAGCAGTACTTC. It encodes CASSSLDGGYEQYF.

The chain has TRBV4-1 and TRBJ2-1, with 7 bases lining up with TRBD2. The germline gives CDR1 MGHRA, CDR2 YSYEKL. The CDR3 is 15 residues long. V was pared by 6 bases and J by 1 base, with 6 bases of the junction left unmatched. In DNA form, the CDR3 reads TGCGCCAGCAGTCATCTAGCGGATTCCTACAATGAGCAGTTCTTC. It codes for CASSHLADSYNEQFF.

In this sample, this clonotype turned up a few times. The rearrangement joins TRBV12-3 or TRBV12-4 to TRBJ2-3, with 10 bases lining up with TRBD2. The CDR3 covers 17 residues. The V gene end was trimmed by 6 bases and the J gene end by 0 bases; junction bases not matched to a gene: 9. CDR3: CASSPLLAGESTDTQYF. CDR3 coding DNA: TGTGCCAGCAGCCCCCTTCTAGCGGGGGAAAGCACAGATACGCAGTATTTT.

This clonotype was detected many times. The chain couples TRBV12-3 or TRBV12-4 to TRBJ2-1; a weak D match, TRBD1 (6 bases). The CDR3 extends over 15 amino acids. V lost 3 bases and J lost 3, with 12 bases in between. CDR3 nucleotides: TGTGCCAGCAGTTTGTTAGGGGGTCTCTACAATGAGCAGTTCTTC. Its translation: CASSLLGGLYNEQFF.

This clonotype was counted only a few times. V gene TRBV20-1 combines with J gene TRBJ1-5; D not certain. Germline CDR1 and CDR2: DFQATT and SNEGSKA (reference sequence). The ends were cut back, 0 bases at V and 1 base at J, with 7 bases in the middle. The CDR3 has 14 amino acids. CDR3 bases: TGCAGTGCTAGAGAGGAGTCGAGCAATCAGCCCCAGCATTTT. It specifies CSAREESSNQPQHF.

This clonotype was observed a handful of times. The chain combines TRBV28 with TRBJ2-5; 8 bases match TRBD2. J lost 2 bases, V lost 5 bases, and 10 bases had no gene match. The CDR3 loop spans 16 amino acids. Per germline, CDR1 MDHEN and CDR2 SYDVKM. CDR3 sequence: CASSPLSGDYQETQYF. Written as DNA, the CDR3 is TGTGCCAGCAGTCCGCTTAGCGGGGACTATCAAGAGACCCAGTACTTC.

This chain uses TRBV20-1 with TRBJ2-7, with 10 bases lining up with TRBD2. CDR1 is DFQATT and CDR2 is SNEGSKA in the germline V gene (reference sequence). Germline trimming cut 7 bases from V and 4 bases from J; bases unmatched to any gene: 10. The CDR3 sequence is 14 residues long. The CDR3 loop is CSGRILAGSYEQYF. CDR3 sequence (DNA): TGCAGTGGTCGAATACTAGCGGGGTCTTACGAGCAGTACTTC.

The CDR3 here is CASSPDGNGYTF. CDR3 DNA sequence: TGTGCCAGCAGCCCGGACGGTAATGGCTACACCTTC. This sequence joins TRBV7-3 and TRBJ1-2; D gene unclear. Germline CDR1 is SGHTA and CDR2 is FQGTGA. The CDR3 contains 12 residues. Trimming left V 5 bases short and J 6 bases short, with 10 bases between. Looking up the rest from reference TRBV7-3 and TRBJ1-2 gives the full variable domain: GAGVSQTPSNKVTEKGKYVELRCDPISGHTALYWYRQSLGQGPEFLIYFQGTGAADDSGLPNDRFFAVRPEGSVSTLKIQRTERGDSAVYLCASSPDGNGYTFGSGTRLTVV.

The chain is built from TRBV2 and TRBJ1-5; D remains unclear. Gene TRBJ2-3 matches the end of the DNA better, so the J call may be wrong. This CDR3 spans 14 amino acids. Germline CDR1 reads SNHLY; CDR2 reads FYNNEI. CDR3 region: CASGPLVGNQPQYF. In nucleotides, the CDR3 is TGTGCCAGCGGACCTTTAGTGGGCAATCAGCCCCAGTATTTT.

This sequence joins TRBV6-2 or TRBV6-3 and TRBJ2-1; D perhaps matches TRBD1 (6 bases). CDR1 is MNHEY, CDR2 SVGEGT, per germline. V gave up 6 bases and J gave up 0 bases, with 9 bases separating them. The CDR3 covers 14 residues. The CDR3 DNA follows: TGTGCCAGCAGCCGGGACACCTCCTACAATGAGCAGTTCTTC. Protein: CASSRDTSYNEQFF.

This clonotype came up a few times. This chain uses TRBV28 with TRBJ2-7, with a tentative D call TRBD2 (6 bases). Germline V gives CDR1 MDHEN, CDR2 SYDVKM. The CDR3 loop spans 15 amino acids. V was trimmed by 1 base and J by 3 bases, leaving 13 bases between them. CDR3 loop: CASSLSWDLNYEQYF. The DNA for the CDR3 is TGTGCCAGCAGTTTATCCTGGGACTTAAACTACGAGCAGTACTTC.

Comments on this clonotype: The conserved closing phenylalanine or tryptophan is absent in this CDR3, likely reflecting a read error. The chain joins TRBV6-6 to TRBJ2-7; tentative D call: TRBD2 (5 bases). CDR3 length: 16 residues. Germline assignment: CDR1 MNHNY and CDR2 SVGAGI (reference sequence). V was cut by 2 bases and J by 3 bases, with 17 bases left in between. CDR3 sequence: CASSYPGDGNRYEQYS. The CDR3 nucleotides are TGTGCCAGCAGTTACCCAGGAGACGGGAATCGCTACGAGCAGTACTCC.